This entry describes one TCR beta chain. This specimen comes from a study of T cell changes during pregnancy in multiple sclerosis. V lost 2 bases and J lost 1, with 11 bases in between. The CDR3 has 15 amino acids. Germline lookup yields CDR1 MGHRA and CDR2 YSYEKL. Libraries were prepared by immunoSEQ multiplex PCR; TCRdb keeps only in-frame clonotypes and omits some of them. The table includes nearly 110,000 clones, roughly nine tenths detected once. This chain connects TRBV4-1 to TRBJ1-1, with D possibly TRBD1 on 6 matching bases. The sequence was collected from a female donor with multiple sclerosis, enrolled in a pregnancy study. Sequenced material: peripheral blood, taken before pregnancy. The CDR3 region has the DNA TGCGCCAGCAGCCAAAAACAGGGCCAGAACACTGAAGCTTTCTTT. Amino acids: CASSQKQGQNTEAFF.